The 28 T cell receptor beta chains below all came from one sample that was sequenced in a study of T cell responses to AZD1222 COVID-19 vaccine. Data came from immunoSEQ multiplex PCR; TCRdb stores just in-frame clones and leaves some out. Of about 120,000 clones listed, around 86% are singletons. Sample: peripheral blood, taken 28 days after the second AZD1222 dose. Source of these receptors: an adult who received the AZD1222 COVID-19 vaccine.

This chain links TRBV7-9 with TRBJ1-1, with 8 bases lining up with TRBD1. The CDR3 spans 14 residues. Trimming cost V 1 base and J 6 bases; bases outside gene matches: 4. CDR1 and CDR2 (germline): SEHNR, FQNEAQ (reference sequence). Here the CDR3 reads CASSLGTGKAEAFF. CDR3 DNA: TGTGCCAGCAGCTTAGGGACAGGGAAGGCTGAAGCTTTCTTT. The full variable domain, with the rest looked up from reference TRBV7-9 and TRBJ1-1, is DTGVSQNPRHKITKRGQNVTFRCDPISEHNRLYWYRQTLGQGPEFLTYFQNEAQLEKSRLLSDRFSAERPKGSFSTLEIQRTEQGDSAMYLCASSLGTGKAEAFFGQGTRLTVV.

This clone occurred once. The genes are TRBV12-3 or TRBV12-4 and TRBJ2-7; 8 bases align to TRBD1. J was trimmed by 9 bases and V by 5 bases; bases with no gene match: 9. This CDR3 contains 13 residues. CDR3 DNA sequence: TGTGCCAGCAGTCCCCTTGGACAGGGCGTGCAGTACTTC. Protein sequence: CASSPLGQGVQYF.

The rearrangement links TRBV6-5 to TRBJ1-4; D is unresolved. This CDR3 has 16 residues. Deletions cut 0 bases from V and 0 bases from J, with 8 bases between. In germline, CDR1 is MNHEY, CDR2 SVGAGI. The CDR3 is CASSYSTPATNEKLFF. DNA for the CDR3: TGTGCCAGCAGTTACTCGACACCTGCAACTAATGAAAAACTGTTTTTT.

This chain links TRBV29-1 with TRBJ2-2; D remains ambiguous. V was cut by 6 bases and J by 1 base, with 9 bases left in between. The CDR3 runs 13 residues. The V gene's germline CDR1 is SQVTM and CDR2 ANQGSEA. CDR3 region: CSVRRRNTGELFF. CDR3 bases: TGCAGCGTCCGCCGGAGGAACACCGGGGAGCTGTTTTTT.

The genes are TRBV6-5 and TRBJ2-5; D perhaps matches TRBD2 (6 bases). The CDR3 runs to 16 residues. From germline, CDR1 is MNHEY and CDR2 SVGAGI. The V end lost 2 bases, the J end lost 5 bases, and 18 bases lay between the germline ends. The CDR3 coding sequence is TGTGCCAGCAGTTACGCCGGCGGGGCCGCCCGGGAGACCCAGTACTTC. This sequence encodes CASSYAGGAARETQYF.

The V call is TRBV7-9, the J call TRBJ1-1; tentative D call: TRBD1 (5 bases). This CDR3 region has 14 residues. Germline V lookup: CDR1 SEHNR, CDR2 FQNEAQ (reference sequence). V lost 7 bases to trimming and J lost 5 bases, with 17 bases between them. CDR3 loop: CASTPPGSWTEAFF. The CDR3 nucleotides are TGTGCCAGCACCCCGCCAGGGAGTTGGACTGAAGCTTTCTTT.

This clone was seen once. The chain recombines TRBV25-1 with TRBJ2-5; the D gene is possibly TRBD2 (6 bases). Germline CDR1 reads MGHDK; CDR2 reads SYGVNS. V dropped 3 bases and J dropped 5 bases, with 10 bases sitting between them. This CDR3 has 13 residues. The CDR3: CASSEAGRETQYF. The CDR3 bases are TGTGCCAGCAGTGAGGCAGGGAGGGAGACCCAGTACTTC.

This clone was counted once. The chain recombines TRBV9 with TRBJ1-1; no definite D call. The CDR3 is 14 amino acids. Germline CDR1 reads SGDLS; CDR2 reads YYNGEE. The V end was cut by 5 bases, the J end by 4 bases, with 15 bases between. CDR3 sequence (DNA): TGTGCCAGCAGACCCGGCGGCGGGAGCACTGAAGCTTTCTTT. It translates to CASRPGGGSTEAFF.

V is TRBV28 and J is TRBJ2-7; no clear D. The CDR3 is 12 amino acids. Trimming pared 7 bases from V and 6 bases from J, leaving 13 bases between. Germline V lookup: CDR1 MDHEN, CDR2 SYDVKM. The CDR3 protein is CASTSIGGEQYF. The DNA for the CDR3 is TGTGCCAGCACCTCAATAGGCGGCGAGCAGTACTTC.

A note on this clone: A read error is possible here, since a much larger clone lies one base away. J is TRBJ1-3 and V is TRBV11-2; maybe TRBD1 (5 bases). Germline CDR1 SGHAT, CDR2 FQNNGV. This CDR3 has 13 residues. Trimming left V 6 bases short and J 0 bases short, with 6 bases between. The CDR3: CASSQGSGNTIYF. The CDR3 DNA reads TGTGCCAGCAGTCAGGGCTCTGGAAACACCATATATTTT.

CDR3 nucleotides: TGTGCCAGCAGCCGCGACAGGGGCTATCAGCCCCAGCATTTT. Translated, it gives CASSRDRGYQPQHF. The genes are TRBV7-9 and TRBJ1-5, with 8 bases identical to TRBD1. This CDR3 has 14 residues. V trimming: 5 bases; J trimming: 5 bases; junction bases outside the gene matches: 5. Germline-derived CDR1 and CDR2 are SEHNR and FQNEAQ (reference sequence).

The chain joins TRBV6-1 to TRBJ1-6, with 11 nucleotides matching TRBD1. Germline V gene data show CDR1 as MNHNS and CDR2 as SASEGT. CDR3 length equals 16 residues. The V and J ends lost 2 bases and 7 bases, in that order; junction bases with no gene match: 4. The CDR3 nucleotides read TGTGCCAGCAGTGAACTTGGACAGGGGGCGAATTCACCCCTCCACTTT. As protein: CASSELGQGANSPLHF.

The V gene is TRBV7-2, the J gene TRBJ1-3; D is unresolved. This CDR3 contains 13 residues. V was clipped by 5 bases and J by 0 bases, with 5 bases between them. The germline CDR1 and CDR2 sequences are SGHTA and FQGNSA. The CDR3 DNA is TGTGCCAGCAGCCCAGCCTCTGGAAACACCATATATTTT. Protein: CASSPASGNTIYF.

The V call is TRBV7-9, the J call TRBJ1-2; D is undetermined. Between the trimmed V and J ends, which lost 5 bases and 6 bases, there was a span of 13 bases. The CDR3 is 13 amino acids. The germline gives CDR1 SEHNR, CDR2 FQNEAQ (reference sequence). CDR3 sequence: CASSILRDDGYTF. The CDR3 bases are TGTGCCAGCAGCATCCTTCGAGACGATGGCTACACCTTC. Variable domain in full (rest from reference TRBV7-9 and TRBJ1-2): DTGVSQNPRHKITKRGQNVTFRCDPISEHNRLYWYRQTLGQGPEFLTYFQNEAQLEKSRLLSDRFSAERPKGSFSTLEIQRTEQGDSAMYLCASSILRDDGYTFGSGTRLTVV.

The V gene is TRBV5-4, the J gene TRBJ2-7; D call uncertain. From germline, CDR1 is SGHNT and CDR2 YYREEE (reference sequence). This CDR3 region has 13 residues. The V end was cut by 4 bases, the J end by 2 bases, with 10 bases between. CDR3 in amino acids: CASSQAYTYEQYF. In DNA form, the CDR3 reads TGTGCCAGCAGCCAGGCTTATACCTACGAGCAGTACTTC.

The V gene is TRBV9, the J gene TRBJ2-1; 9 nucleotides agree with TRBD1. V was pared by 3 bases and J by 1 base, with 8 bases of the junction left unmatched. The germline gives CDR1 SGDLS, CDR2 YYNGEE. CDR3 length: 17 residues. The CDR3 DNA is TGTGCCAGCAGCGAGCCGGGACAGGGAGTTTCCTACAATGAGCAGTTCTTC. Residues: CASSEPGQGVSYNEQFF.

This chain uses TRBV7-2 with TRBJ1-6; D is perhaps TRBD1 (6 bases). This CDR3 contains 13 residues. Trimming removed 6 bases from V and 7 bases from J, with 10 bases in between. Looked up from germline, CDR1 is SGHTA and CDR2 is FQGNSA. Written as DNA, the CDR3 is TGTGCCAGCAGTCGGACAGAGAATTCACCCCTCCACTTT. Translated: CASSRTENSPLHF. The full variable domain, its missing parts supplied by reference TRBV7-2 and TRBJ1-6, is GAGVSQSPSNKVTEKGKDVELRCDPISGHTALYWYRQSLGQGLEFLIYFQGNSAPDKSGLPSDRFSAERTGGSVSTLTIQRTQQEDSAVYLCASSRTENSPLHFGNGTRLTVT.

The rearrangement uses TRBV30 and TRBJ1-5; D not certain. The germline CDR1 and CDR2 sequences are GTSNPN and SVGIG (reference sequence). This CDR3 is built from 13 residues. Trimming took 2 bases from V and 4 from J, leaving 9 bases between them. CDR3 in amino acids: CAWSTRGNQPQHF. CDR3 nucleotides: TGTGCCTGGAGTACGAGAGGGAATCAGCCCCAGCATTTT.

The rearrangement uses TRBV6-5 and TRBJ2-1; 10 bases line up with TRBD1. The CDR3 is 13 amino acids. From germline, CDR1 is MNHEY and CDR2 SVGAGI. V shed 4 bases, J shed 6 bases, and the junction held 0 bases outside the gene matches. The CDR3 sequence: CASSWTGGNEQFF. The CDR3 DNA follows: TGTGCCAGCAGTTGGACAGGGGGCAATGAGCAGTTCTTC.

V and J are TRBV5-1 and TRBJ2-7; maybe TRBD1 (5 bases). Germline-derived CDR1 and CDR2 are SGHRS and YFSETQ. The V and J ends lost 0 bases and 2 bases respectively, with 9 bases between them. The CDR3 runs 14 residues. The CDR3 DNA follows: TGCGCCAGCAGCTTGGATCAGGGTCCCTACGAGCAGTACTTC. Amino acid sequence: CASSLDQGPYEQYF.

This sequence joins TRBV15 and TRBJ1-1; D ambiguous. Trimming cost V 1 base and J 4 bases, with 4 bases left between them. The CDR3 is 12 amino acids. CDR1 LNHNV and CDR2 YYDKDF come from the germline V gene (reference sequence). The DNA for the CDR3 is TGTGCCACCAGCAGAGTGGGCACTGAAGCTTTCTTT. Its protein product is CATSRVGTEAFF.

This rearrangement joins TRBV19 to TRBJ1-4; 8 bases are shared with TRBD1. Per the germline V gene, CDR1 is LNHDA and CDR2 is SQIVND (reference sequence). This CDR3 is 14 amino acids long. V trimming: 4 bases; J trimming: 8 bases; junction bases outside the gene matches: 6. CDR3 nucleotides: TGTGCCAGTAGTACGGACAGGGCGGACGAAAAACTGTTTTTT. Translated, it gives CASSTDRADEKLFF.

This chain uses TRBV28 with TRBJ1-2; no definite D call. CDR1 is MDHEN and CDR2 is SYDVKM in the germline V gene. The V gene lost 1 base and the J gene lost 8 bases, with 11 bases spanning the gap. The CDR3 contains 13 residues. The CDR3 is CASSLLEWWGYTF. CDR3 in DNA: TGTGCCAGCAGTTTATTGGAGTGGTGGGGCTACACCTTC.

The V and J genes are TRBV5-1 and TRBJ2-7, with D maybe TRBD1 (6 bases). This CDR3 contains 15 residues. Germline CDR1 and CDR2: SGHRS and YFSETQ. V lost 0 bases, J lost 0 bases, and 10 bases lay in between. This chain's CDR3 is CASSLGPGDSYEQYF. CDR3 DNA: TGCGCCAGCAGCTTGGGTCCAGGGGACTCCTACGAGCAGTACTTC.

DNA for the CDR3: TGCGCCAGCAGCGCGACAGGGAGTGCCACTGAAGCTTTCTTT. Its protein is CASSATGSATEAFF. The chain has TRBV5-1 and TRBJ1-1, with 7 positions matching TRBD1. The CDR3 runs 14 residues. Germline CDR1 SGHRS, CDR2 YFSETQ. Trimming removed 4 bases from V and 4 bases from J; junction bases left unmatched: 7.

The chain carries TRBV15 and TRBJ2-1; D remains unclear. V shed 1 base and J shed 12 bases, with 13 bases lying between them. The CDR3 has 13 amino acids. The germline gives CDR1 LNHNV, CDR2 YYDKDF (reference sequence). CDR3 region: CATSRGARKGQFF. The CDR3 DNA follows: TGTGCCACCAGCAGAGGGGCCCGCAAAGGGCAGTTCTTC.

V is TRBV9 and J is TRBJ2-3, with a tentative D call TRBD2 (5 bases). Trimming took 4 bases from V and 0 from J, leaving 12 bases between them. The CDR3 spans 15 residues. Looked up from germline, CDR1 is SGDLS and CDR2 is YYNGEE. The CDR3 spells CASSKGAASTDTQYF. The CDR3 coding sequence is TGTGCCAGCAGCAAGGGAGCAGCCAGCACAGATACGCAGTATTTT.

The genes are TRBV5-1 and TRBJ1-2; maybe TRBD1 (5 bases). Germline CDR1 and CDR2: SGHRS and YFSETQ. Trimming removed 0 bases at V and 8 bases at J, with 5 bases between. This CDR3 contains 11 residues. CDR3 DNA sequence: TGCGCCAGCAGCTTGGGACAGGGCTACACCTTC. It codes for CASSLGQGYTF.